One and the same sample provided the 20 T cell receptor beta chains below, sequenced in a study of blood T cell repertoires in COVID-19. Using immunoSEQ multiplex PCR, the repertoire was profiled, and TCRdb retains in-frame clones only, with some absent. The sample has 540,000 or so clones, about 89% seen once. The sample consisted of peripheral blood. The receptors derive from a woman aged 50 to 65 with COVID-19, enrolled during active disease.

The rearrangement links TRBV12-5 to TRBJ1-2, with unresolved D. Germline V lookup: CDR1 LGHNT, CDR2 FRNRAP. This CDR3 is 12 amino acids long. Trimming took off 1 base at V and 5 bases at J, with 5 bases between the two ends. Written as DNA, the CDR3 is TGTGCTAGTGGTTTGGAGACATATGGCTACACCTTC. Encoded protein: CASGLETYGYTF.

The J gene is TRBJ2-5, the V gene TRBV30, with D possibly TRBD2 on 6 matching bases. Germline V gene lookup returns CDR1 GTSNPN and CDR2 SVGIG (reference sequence). V lost 1 base and J lost 0, with 21 bases in between. This CDR3 has 18 residues. CDR3 sequence (DNA): TGTGCCTGGAGTGCCAACCTATATCGGGACTCGTACCAAGAGACCCAGTACTTC. This translates into CAWSANLYRDSYQETQYF.

The CDR3 loop reads CASSLRQRLAVNIQYF. The CDR3 DNA sequence: TGTGCCAGCAGCTTAAGACAGCGACTAGCGGTAAACATTCAGTACTTC. The chain has TRBV7-4 and TRBJ2-4, with 9 bases that match TRBD2. The V and J ends lost 2 bases and 6 bases, in that order; junction bases with no gene match: 8. Germline CDR1 reads SGHVT; CDR2 reads SQSDAQ. The CDR3 is made up of 16 amino acids.

The chain has TRBV27 and TRBJ1-1; weak D call: TRBD1 (6 bases). Germline V gene data show CDR1 as MNHEY and CDR2 as SMNVEV (reference sequence). V was pared by 7 bases and J by 8 bases, with 17 bases between. The CDR3 extends over 13 amino acids. The CDR3 loop reads CASIQAVTGEAFF. The CDR3 nucleotides are TGTGCCAGCATCCAGGCAGTGACAGGAGAAGCTTTCTTT.

The V call is TRBV7-3, the J call TRBJ2-3; 16 bases match TRBD2. This CDR3 has 16 amino acids. Germline-derived CDR1 and CDR2 are SGHTA and FQGTGA. The ends lost 5 bases at V and 8 bases at J; junction bases unmatched: 7. CDR3 sequence reads: CASSRGTSGGAGTQYF. CDR3 DNA: TGTGCCAGCAGCCGCGGGACTAGCGGGGGGGCTGGTACGCAGTATTTT.

The J gene is TRBJ1-1, the V gene TRBV3-1 (or the pseudogene TRBV3-2), with 7 nucleotides matching TRBD1. Germline CDR1 and CDR2: LGHDT and YNNKEL (reference sequence). The CDR3 loop spans 19 amino acids. V trimming: 4 bases; J trimming: 3 bases; junction bases outside the gene matches: 20. The CDR3 DNA follows: TGTGCCAGCAGCCCCACGACAGGGAAATTTTATTCAGTGGACACTGAAGCTTTCTTT. Amino acids: CASSPTTGKFYSVDTEAFF.

The V gene is TRBV5-1, the J gene TRBJ2-1, with D perhaps TRBD2 (6 bases). Germline lookup yields CDR1 SGHRS and CDR2 YFSETQ. V lost 3 bases, J lost 5 bases, and 18 bases lay in between. The CDR3 contains 16 residues. CDR3: CASSSFFAGPNNEQFF. The DNA for the CDR3 is TGCGCCAGCAGCTCCTTTTTTGCGGGGCCTAACAATGAGCAGTTCTTC.

V is TRBV3-1 (or the pseudogene TRBV3-2) and J is TRBJ1-2; maybe TRBD1 (5 bases). CDR1 and CDR2 from the germline V gene are LGHDT and YNNKEL (reference sequence). Deletions cut 3 bases from V and 10 bases from J, with 18 bases between. This CDR3 contains 14 residues. CDR3 sequence reads: CASSQMALRGDYTF. Here the CDR3 DNA reads TGTGCCAGCAGCCAGATGGCACTTCGGGGGGACTACACCTTC.

This chain connects TRBV28 to TRBJ2-2; 7 positions match TRBD1. The CDR3 loop spans 15 amino acids. The ends lost 6 bases at V and 1 base at J; junction bases unmatched: 5. Germline assignment: CDR1 MDHEN and CDR2 SYDVKM. The chain's CDR3 is CASRPGTENTGELFF. The DNA for the CDR3 is TGTGCCAGCAGGCCCGGGACAGAGAACACCGGGGAGCTGTTTTTT.

V is TRBV27 and J is TRBJ1-2; 8 nucleotides match TRBD1. V was clipped by 5 bases and J by 4 bases; unmatched bases: 15. Germline V lookup: CDR1 MNHEY, CDR2 SMNVEV (reference sequence). The CDR3 has 17 amino acids. The CDR3 spells CASSPAGQVISLYGYTF. CDR3 coding DNA: TGTGCCAGCAGTCCTGCGGGACAGGTTATCTCCCTCTATGGCTACACCTTC.

A few counts support this clone. CDR3 in DNA: TGTGCCAGCAGGGCGACAGTTACTAATGAAAAACTGTTTTTT. This codes for CASRATVTNEKLFF. This chain joins TRBV2 and TRBJ1-4, with a possible D match to TRBD1 (5 bases). Trimming took 6 bases from V and 2 from J, leaving 10 bases between them. The germline V gene has CDR1 SNHLY and CDR2 FYNNEI. The CDR3 extends over 14 amino acids.

The chain carries TRBV3-1 (or the pseudogene TRBV3-2) and TRBJ2-1; 9 bases align to TRBD1. There are 14 residues in the CDR3. Germline V gene data show CDR1 as LGHDT and CDR2 as YNNKEL (reference sequence). J lost 8 bases, V lost 2 bases, and 4 bases had no gene match. CDR3 residues: CASSQLGQGDEQFF. In DNA form, the CDR3 reads TGTGCCAGCAGCCAACTGGGACAGGGTGATGAGCAGTTCTTC.

This chain uses TRBV19 with TRBJ1-5, with D possibly TRBD1 on 6 matching bases. Germline CDR1 is LNHDA and CDR2 is SQIVND (reference sequence). The CDR3 length is 16 residues. Deletions cut 7 bases from V and 1 base from J, with 17 bases between. The CDR3 DNA is TGTGCCAGTAAATTCAGGACAGAGAACAGCAATCAGCCCCAGCATTTT. Translating gives CASKFRTENSNQPQHF. Complete variable domain (other parts from reference TRBV19 and TRBJ1-5): DGGITQSPKYLFRKEGQNVTLSCEQNLNHDAMYWYRQDPGQGLRLIYYSQIVNDFQKGDIAEGYSVSREKKESFPLTVTSAQKNPTAFYLCASKFRTENSNQPQHFGDGTRLSIL.

V usage is TRBV12-3 or TRBV12-4 and J usage is TRBJ1-1; D gene ambiguous. Between the trimmed V and J ends, which lost 3 bases and 6 bases, there was a span of 11 bases. CDR3 length: 13 residues. The CDR3 region has the DNA TGTGCCAGCAGTTTTAATCAACTCGCTGAAGCTTTCTTT. Protein product: CASSFNQLAEAFF.

This clone was recorded a few times. The chain couples TRBV2 to TRBJ1-5, with a weak D call TRBD1 (6 bases). This CDR3 region has 15 residues. Germline V gives CDR1 SNHLY, CDR2 FYNNEI. V lost 7 bases, J lost 2 bases, and 15 bases lay in between. CDR3 sequence (DNA): TGTGCCAGCACCCGATCGACAGGCGGCAATCAGCCCCAGCATTTT. Translation gives CASTRSTGGNQPQHF.

The chain couples TRBV18 to TRBJ1-1; no reliable D call. The CDR3 is 13 amino acids. In germline, CDR1 is KGHSH, CDR2 LQKENI. V lost 6 bases to trimming and J lost 4 bases, with 12 bases between them. The CDR3 DNA reads TGTGCCAGCTCTCCCGAGACGGGCACTGAAGCTTTCTTT. This codes for CASSPETGTEAFF.

V usage is TRBV5-1 and J usage is TRBJ2-2; 8 bases align to TRBD2. J gave up 7 bases and V 1 base, and 9 bases lay outside the gene matches. Germline loops: CDR1 SGHRS, CDR2 YFSETQ. The CDR3 has 16 residues. The CDR3 bases are TGCGCCAGCAGCTTGTATAGCGGGGCCAGCGGCGGGGAGCTGTTTTTT. Translation: CASSLYSGASGGELFF.

This clone has a single count. The V call is TRBV12-3 or TRBV12-4, the J call TRBJ2-2; 7 bases line up with TRBD1. The ends lost 4 bases at V and 8 bases at J; junction bases unmatched: 4. The CDR3 is 13 amino acids. The CDR3 loop is CASSSGGWGELFF. CDR3 coding DNA: TGTGCCAGCAGTTCAGGGGGTTGGGGGGAGCTGTTTTTT.

This rearrangement joins TRBV9 to TRBJ1-2; D uncertain. This CDR3 is 16 amino acids long. The V gene lost 0 bases and the J gene lost 7 bases, with 19 bases spanning the gap. In germline, CDR1 is SGDLS, CDR2 YYNGEE. As DNA, the CDR3 is TGTGCCAGCAGCGTAGAGGTCGGGCCGGGAGTGGGTGGCTACACCTTC. Residues: CASSVEVGPGVGGYTF.

V gene TRBV6-5 combines with J gene TRBJ2-7; D is unresolved. This CDR3 is built from 11 residues. The V gene's germline CDR1 is MNHEY and CDR2 SVGAGI. The V gene lost 5 bases and the J gene lost 3 bases, with 5 bases spanning the gap. CDR3 nucleotides: TGTGCCAGCAGTCAAAACTACGAGCAGTACTTC. Protein: CASSQNYEQYF.